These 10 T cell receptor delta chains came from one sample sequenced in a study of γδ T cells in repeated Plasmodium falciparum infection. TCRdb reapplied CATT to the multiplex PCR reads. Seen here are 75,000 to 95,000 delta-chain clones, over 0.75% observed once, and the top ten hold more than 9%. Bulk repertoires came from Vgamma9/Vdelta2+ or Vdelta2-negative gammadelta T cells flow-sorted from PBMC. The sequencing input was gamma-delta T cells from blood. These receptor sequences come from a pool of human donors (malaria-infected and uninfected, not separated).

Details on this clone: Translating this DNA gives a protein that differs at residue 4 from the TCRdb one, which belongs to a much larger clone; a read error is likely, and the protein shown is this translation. This CDR3 reads CACGNLGDMATDKLIF. The CDR3, as DNA: TGTGCCTGTGGCAACCTGGGGGATATGGCGACCGATAAACTCATCTTT. V gene TRDV2 combines with J gene TRDJ1; 10 bases map to TRDD3. TCRdb does not report a J gene; here it was assigned by matching the DNA to germline references. Germline V gene sequence: CDR1 GEAIGNYY, CDR2 EKD. The CDR3 sequence is 16 residues long. The trim removed 5 bases at V and 2 bases at J, leaving 10 bases unmatched.

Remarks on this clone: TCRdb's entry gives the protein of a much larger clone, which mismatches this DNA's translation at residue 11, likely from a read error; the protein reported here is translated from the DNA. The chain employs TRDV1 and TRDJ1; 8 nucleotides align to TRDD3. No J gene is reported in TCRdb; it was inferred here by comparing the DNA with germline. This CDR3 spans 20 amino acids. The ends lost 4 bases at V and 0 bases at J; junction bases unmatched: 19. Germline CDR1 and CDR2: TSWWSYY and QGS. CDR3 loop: CALGGSTILGGTQYTDKLIF. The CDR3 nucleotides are TGTGCTCTTGGGGGGTCCACTATACTGGGGGGTACACAGTACACCGATAAACTCATCTTT.

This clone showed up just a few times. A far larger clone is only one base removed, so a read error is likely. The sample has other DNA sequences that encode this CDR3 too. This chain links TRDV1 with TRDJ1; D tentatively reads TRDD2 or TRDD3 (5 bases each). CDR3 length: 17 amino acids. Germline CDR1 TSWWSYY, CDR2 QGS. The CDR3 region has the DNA TGTGCCCTTGGGGAAGGTTTCCTCCAGACCTACACCGATAAACTCATCTTT. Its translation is CALGEGFLQTYTDKLIF.

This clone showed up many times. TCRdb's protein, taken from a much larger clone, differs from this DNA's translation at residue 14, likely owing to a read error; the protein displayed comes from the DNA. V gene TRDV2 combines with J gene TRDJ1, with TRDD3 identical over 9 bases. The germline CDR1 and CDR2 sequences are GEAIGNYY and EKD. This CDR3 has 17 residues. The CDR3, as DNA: TGTGCCTGTGACCCGTTGGGGGATATGGACTACACCGATGAACTCATCTTT. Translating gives CACDPLGDMDYTDELIF.

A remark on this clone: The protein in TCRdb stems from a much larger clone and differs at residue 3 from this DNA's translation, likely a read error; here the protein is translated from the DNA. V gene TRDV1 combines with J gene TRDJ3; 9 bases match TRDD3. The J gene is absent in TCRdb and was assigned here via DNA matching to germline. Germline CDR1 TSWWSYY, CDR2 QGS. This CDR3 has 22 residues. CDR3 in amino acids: CAIGELESILGDPCWDTRQMFF. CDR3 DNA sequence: TGTGCTATTGGGGAACTAGAATCTATACTGGGGGACCCTTGCTGGGACACCCGACAGATGTTTTTC.

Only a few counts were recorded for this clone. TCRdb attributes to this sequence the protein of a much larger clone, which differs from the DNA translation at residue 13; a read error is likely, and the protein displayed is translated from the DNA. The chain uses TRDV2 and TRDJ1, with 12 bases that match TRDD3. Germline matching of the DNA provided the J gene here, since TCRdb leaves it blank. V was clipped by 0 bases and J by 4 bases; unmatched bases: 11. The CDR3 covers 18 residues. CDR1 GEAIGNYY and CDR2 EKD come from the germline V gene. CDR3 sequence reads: CACDTGLLGDTHIDKLIF. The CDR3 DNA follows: TGTGCCTGTGACACCGGGCTACTGGGGGATACCCACATCGATAAACTCATCTTT.

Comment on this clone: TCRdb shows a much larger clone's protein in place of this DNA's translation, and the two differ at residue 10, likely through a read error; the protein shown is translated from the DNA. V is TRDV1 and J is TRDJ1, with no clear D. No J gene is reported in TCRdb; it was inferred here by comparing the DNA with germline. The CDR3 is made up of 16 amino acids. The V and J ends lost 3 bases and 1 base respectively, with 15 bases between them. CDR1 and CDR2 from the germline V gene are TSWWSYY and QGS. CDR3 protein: CALGDTSGRCTDKLIF. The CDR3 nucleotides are TGTGCTCTTGGGGACACCTCGGGACGATGCACCGATAAACTCATCTTT.

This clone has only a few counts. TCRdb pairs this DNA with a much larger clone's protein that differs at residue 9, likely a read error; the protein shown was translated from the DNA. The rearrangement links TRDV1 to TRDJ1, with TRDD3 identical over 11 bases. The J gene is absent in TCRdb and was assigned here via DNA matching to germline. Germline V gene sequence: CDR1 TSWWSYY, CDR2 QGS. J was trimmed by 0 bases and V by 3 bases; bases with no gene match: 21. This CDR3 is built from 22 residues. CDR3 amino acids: CALGDPPSFWGIHTSYTDKLIF. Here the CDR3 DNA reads TGTGCTCTTGGGGATCCCCCTTCCTTCTGGGGGATACACACTTCGTACACCGATAAACTCATCTTT.

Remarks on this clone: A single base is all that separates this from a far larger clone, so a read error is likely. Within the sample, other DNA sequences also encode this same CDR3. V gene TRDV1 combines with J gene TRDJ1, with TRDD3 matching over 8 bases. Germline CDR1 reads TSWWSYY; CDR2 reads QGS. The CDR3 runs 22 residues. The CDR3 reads CALGELSLKKSLGEDNTDKLIF. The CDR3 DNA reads TGTGCTCTTGGAGAACTATCCCTAAAGAAGTCCCTGGGGGAGGATAACACCGATAAACTCATCTTT.

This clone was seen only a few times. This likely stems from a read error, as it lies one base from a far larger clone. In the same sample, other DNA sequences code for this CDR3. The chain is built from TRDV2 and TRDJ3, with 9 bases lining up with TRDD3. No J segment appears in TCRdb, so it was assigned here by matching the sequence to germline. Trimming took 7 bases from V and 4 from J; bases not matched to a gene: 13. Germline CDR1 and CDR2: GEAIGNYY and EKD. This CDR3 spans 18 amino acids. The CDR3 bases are TGTGCCTGCGATACCCTACTGGGGGAACTTTGGGACACCCGACAGATGTTTTTC. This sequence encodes CACDTLLGELWDTRQMFF.